The next 17 T cell receptor beta chains were all read from a single sample in a study of patients and donors after allogeneic stem cell transplantation. TCRdb reprocessed the RT-PCR reads with MiXCR, giving one entry per CDR3 protein. The sample includes about 74,000 distinct CDR3 sequences, approximately 26% seen only once; the top ten take 26%. The sequenced material came from blood, either unsorted or a sorted T cell fraction (not recorded which). These receptors all come from a human donor who was either an allogeneic HSCT recipient or a stem cell or donor lymphocyte infusion donor (not recorded which). It is not recorded whose cells these are; they may come from a transplant donor.

The chain carries TRBV5-1 and TRBJ2-5; possibly TRBD1 for D (5 bases). Trimming removed 3 bases from V and 0 bases from J, with 9 bases in between. Germline CDR1 reads SGHRS; CDR2 reads YFSETQ. CDR3 length: 14 amino acids. In DNA, the CDR3 is TGCGCCAGCAGCTCAACAGGATACCAAGAGACCCAGTACTTC. Translating it yields CASSSTGYQETQYF.

This clonotype has a handful of counts. The V and J genes are TRBV12-3 or TRBV12-4 and TRBJ1-3; no clear D gene. V lost 6 bases and J 1 base, leaving 13 bases between the germline ends. The CDR3 extends over 15 amino acids. CDR3 in amino acids: CASSQPRDSGNTIYF. Here the CDR3 DNA reads TGTGCCAGCAGCCAGCCGAGGGATTCTGGAAACACCATATATTTT.

This clonotype was seen ten or more times. This rearrangement joins TRBV2 to TRBJ1-5, with D uncertain. Trimming left V 10 bases short and J 7 bases short, with 17 bases between. From germline, CDR1 is SNHLY and CDR2 FYNNEI. The CDR3 is 13 amino acids. The CDR3 DNA sequence: TGTGCCACCTCCGGCCCAGAGCCCCAGCCCCAGCATTTT. Its translation is CATSGPEPQPQHF. The full variable domain, with the rest looked up from reference TRBV2 and TRBJ1-5, is EPEVTQTPSHQVTQMGQEVILRCVPISNHLYFYWYRQILGQKVEFLVSFYNNEISEKSEIFDDQFSVERPDGSNFTLKIRSTKLEDSAMYFCATSGPEPQPQHFGDGTRLSIL.

This chain uses TRBV5-1 with TRBJ1-2; D possibly corresponds to TRBD1 (6 bases). Germline-derived CDR1 and CDR2 are SGHRS and YFSETQ. The CDR3 runs to 13 residues. Trimming stripped 3 bases from V and 3 bases from J, with 9 bases between. The CDR3 protein is CASSYWTDYGYTF. The CDR3 region has the DNA TGCGCCAGCAGCTATTGGACAGACTATGGCTACACCTTC.

In this sample, this clonotype turned up a few times. The V gene is TRBV5-1, the J gene TRBJ2-7, with 7 bases aligning to TRBD1. The V and J ends lost 5 bases and 0 bases, in that order; junction bases with no gene match: 2. This CDR3 comprises 13 residues. The germline CDR1 and CDR2 sequences are SGHRS and YFSETQ. The CDR3 here is CASRGQPSYEQYF. CDR3 sequence (DNA): TGCGCCAGCAGGGGACAGCCCTCCTACGAGCAGTACTTC.

In this sample, this clonotype turned up a few times. V usage is TRBV18 and J usage is TRBJ1-2, with no clear D. V was trimmed by 3 bases and J by 8 bases, leaving 13 bases between them. The length of the CDR3 is 13 residues. Germline CDR1 and CDR2: KGHSH and LQKENI. CDR3 DNA: TGTGCCAGCTCACCGGAACCGCTTACGGGCTACACCTTC. It codes for CASSPEPLTGYTF.

The DNA of the CDR3 is TGTGCCAGCAGCGGTCCAGCTGGTGAGACCCAGTACTTC. Its translation: CASSGPAGETQYF. The chain joins TRBV9 to TRBJ2-5; D unresolved. The V gene lost 3 bases and the J gene lost 5 bases, with 11 bases spanning the gap. CDR3 length: 13 amino acids. Germline CDR1 is SGDLS and CDR2 is YYNGEE. Full variable domain (remainder filled in from reference TRBV9 and TRBJ2-5): DSGVTQTPKHLITATGQRVTLRCSPRSGDLSVYWYQQSLDQGLQFLIQYYNGEERAKGNILERFSAQQFPDLHSELNLSSLELGDSALYFCASSGPAGETQYFGPGTRLLVL.

The rearrangement links TRBV18 to TRBJ1-6, with TRBD1 matching 7 bases. The CDR3 has 17 amino acids. The junction had 11 bases not matched to a gene; V was cut back by 2 bases and J by 7 bases. The germline V gene encodes CDR1 KGHSH and CDR2 LQKENI. The CDR3 DNA reads as TGTGCCAGCTCACCAACGATAGCGACAGGGCCAAATTCACCCCTCCACTTT. It specifies CASSPTIATGPNSPLHF. Full variable domain (rest looked up from reference TRBV18 and TRBJ1-6): NAGVMQNPRHLVRRRGQEARLRCSPMKGHSHVYWYRQLPEEGLKFMVYLQKENIIDESGMPKERFSAEFPKEGPSILRIQQVVRGDSAAYFCASSPTIATGPNSPLHFGNGTRLTVT.

The chain joins TRBV6-5 to TRBJ2-7; a weak D match, TRBD2 (7 bases). V was trimmed by 8 bases and J by 2 bases, leaving 13 bases between them. This CDR3 contains 13 residues. The germline V gene encodes CDR1 MNHEY and CDR2 SVGAGI. CDR3 in amino acids: CASSIGGAYEQYF. In DNA form, the CDR3 reads TGTGCCAGCTCGATAGGGGGGGCCTACGAGCAGTACTTC.

This clonotype was counted between two and nine times. The CDR3 nucleotides are TGCGCCAGCAGTGGGGAATATTCACCCCTCCACTTT. This sequence encodes CASSGEYSPLHF. The gene calls are TRBV5-1 and TRBJ1-6; D is unresolved. Germline CDR1 and CDR2: SGHRS and YFSETQ. The CDR3 loop spans 12 amino acids. Trimming pared 5 bases from V and 8 bases from J, leaving 8 bases between.

The chain couples TRBV6-2 or TRBV6-3 to TRBJ2-1, with D uncertain. V was trimmed by 2 bases and J by 6 bases, leaving 11 bases between them. Germline CDR1 MNHEY, CDR2 SVGEGT. The CDR3 consists of 14 residues. The chain's CDR3 is CASSYLPSSNEQFF. The CDR3 DNA reads TGTGCCAGCAGTTACCTACCCTCTAGCAATGAGCAGTTCTTC.

For the CDR3, the DNA is TGCAGCGGAACTAGCGGGGAAGACAATGAGCAGTTCTTC. It encodes CSGTSGEDNEQFF. The rearrangement joins TRBV29-1 to TRBJ2-1; 10 nucleotides line up with TRBD2. This CDR3 spans 13 amino acids. The junction had 5 bases not matched to a gene; V was cut back by 7 bases and J by 5 bases. Germline loops: CDR1 SQVTM, CDR2 ANQGSEA.

This chain uses TRBV29-1 with TRBJ2-2; TRBD2 matches 14 bases. CDR1 SQVTM and CDR2 ANQGSEA come from the germline V gene. The CDR3 runs 17 residues. Losses at the gene ends were 7 bases for V and 6 bases for J; bases not matched to a gene: 13. The CDR3 loop reads CSGRWGKGLAGAGELFF. CDR3 bases: TGCAGCGGGAGGTGGGGCAAGGGACTAGCGGGAGCCGGGGAGCTGTTTTTT.

This chain connects TRBV6-5 to TRBJ2-3, with D hard to call. Trimming pared 4 bases from V and 1 base from J, leaving 6 bases between. Germline CDR1 and CDR2: MNHEY and SVGAGI. The CDR3 consists of 13 residues. CDR3 region: CASSLTRTDTQYF. In DNA, the CDR3 is TGTGCCAGCAGTTTGACTCGCACAGATACGCAGTATTTT.

V is TRBV15 and J is TRBJ1-5, with a weak D call TRBD1 (6 bases). Germline CDR1 is LNHNV and CDR2 is YYDKDF (reference sequence). Trimming cost V 0 bases and J 2 bases, with 11 bases left between them. The CDR3 has 16 amino acids. This chain's CDR3 is CATSRDGPGGNQPQHF. The CDR3 region has the DNA TGTGCCACCAGCAGAGATGGGCCAGGGGGCAATCAGCCCCAGCATTTT.

V is TRBV2 and J is TRBJ2-3, with unresolved D. V was cut by 4 bases and J by 0 bases, with 14 bases left in between. Germline V gene sequence: CDR1 SNHLY, CDR2 FYNNEI. The CDR3 extends over 16 amino acids. Here the CDR3 reads CASSGMTLSSTDTQYF. The DNA of the CDR3 is TGTGCCAGCAGTGGAATGACCCTTTCTAGCACAGATACGCAGTATTTT.

This clonotype has more than one count but fewer than ten. The rearrangement links TRBV15 to TRBJ1-4; tentative D call: TRBD1 (5 bases). The CDR3 sequence is 17 residues long. Trimming removed 4 bases at V and 3 bases at J, with 18 bases between. Germline lookup yields CDR1 LNHNV and CDR2 YYDKDF (reference sequence). CDR3 DNA sequence: TGTGCCACCAGCACAGCGGGAAGGGGCAGGTCTAATGAAAAACTGTTTTTT. Protein sequence: CATSTAGRGRSNEKLFF. Variable domain in full (rest from reference TRBV15 and TRBJ1-4): DAMVIQNPRYQVTQFGKPVTLSCSQTLNHNVMYWYQQKSSQAPKLLFHYYDKDFNNEADTPDNFQSRRPNTSFCFLDIRSPGLGDTAMYLCATSTAGRGRSNEKLFFGSGTQLSVL.